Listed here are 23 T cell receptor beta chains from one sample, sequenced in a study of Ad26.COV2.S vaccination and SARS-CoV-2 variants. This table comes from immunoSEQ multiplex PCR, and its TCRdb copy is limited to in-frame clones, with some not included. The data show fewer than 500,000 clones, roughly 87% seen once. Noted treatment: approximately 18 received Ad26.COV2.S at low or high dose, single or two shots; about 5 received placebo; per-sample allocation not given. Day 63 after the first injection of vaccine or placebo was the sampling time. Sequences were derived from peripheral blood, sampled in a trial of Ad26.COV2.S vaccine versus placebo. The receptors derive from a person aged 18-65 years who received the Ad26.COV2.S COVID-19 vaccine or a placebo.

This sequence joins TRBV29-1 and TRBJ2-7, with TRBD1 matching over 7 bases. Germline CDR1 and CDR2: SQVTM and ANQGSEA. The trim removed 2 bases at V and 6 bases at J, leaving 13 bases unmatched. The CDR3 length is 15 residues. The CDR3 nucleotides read TGCAGCGTTGAACCAAATGCCGAGGGGGCCTCCGAGCAGTACTTC. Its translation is CSVEPNAEGASEQYF.

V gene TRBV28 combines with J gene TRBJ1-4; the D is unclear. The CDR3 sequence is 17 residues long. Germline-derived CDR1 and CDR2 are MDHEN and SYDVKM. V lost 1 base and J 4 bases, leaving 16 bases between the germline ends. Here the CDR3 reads CASSLSDPYLDNEKLFF. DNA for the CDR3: TGTGCCAGCAGTTTATCAGACCCGTACTTAGATAATGAAAAACTGTTTTTT. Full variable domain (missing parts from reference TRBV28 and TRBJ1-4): DVKVTQSSRYLVKRTGEKVFLECVQDMDHENMFWYRQDPGLGLRLIYFSYDVKMKEKGDIPEGYSVSREKKERFSLILESASTNQTSMYLCASSLSDPYLDNEKLFFGSGTQLSVL.

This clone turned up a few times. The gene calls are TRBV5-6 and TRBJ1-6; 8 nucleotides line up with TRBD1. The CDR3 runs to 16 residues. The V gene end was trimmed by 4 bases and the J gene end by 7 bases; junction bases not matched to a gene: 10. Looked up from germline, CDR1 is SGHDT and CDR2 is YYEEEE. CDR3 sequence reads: CASSRILTGGNSPLHF. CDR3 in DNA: TGTGCCAGCAGCCGCATCCTCACAGGGGGAAATTCACCCCTCCACTTT.

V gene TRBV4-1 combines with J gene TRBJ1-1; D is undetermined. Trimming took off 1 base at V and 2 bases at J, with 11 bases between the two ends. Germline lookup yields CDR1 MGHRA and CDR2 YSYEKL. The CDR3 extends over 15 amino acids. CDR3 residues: CASSQAGPLNTEAFF. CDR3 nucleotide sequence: TGCGCCAGCAGCCAAGCCGGACCCCTTAACACTGAAGCTTTCTTT.

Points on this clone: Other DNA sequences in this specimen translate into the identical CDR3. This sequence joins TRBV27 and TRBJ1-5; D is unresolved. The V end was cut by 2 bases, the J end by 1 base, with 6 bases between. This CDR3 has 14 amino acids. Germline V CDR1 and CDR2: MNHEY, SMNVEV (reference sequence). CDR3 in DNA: TGTGCCAGCAGTTTAAAGGGAAGCAATCAGCCCCAGCATTTT. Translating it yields CASSLKGSNQPQHF.

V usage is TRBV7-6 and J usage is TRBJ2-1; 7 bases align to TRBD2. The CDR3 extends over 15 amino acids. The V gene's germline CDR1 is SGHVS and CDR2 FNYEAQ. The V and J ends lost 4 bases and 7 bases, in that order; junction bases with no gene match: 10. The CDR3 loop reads CASSSRAREGNEQFF. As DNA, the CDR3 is TGTGCCAGCAGCTCCAGGGCCAGGGAGGGTAATGAGCAGTTCTTC. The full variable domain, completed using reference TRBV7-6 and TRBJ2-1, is GAGVSQSPRYKVTKRGQDVALRCDPISGHVSLYWYRQALGQGPEFLTYFNYEAQQDKSGLPNDRFSAERPEGSISTLTIQRTEQRDSAMYRCASSSRAREGNEQFFGPGTRLTVL.

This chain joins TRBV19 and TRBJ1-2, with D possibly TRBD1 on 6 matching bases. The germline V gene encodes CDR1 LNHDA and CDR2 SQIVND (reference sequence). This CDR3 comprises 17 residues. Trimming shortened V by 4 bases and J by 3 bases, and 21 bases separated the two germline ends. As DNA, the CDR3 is TGTGCCAGTAGTACTCGGTGGGAAGGACAGCACTACTATGGCTACACCTTC. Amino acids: CASSTRWEGQHYYGYTF.

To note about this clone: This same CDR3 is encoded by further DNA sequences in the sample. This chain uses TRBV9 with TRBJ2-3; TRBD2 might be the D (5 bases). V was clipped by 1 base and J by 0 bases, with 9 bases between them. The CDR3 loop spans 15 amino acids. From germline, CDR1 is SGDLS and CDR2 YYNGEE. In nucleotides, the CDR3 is TGTGCCAGCAGCGTAAGCGGTGCTAGCACAGATACGCAGTATTTT. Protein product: CASSVSGASTDTQYF.

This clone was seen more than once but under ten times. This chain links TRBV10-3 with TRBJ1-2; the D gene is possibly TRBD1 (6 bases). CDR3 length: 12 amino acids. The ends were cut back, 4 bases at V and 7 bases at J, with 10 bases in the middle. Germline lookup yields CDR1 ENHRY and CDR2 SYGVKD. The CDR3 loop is CAISVQGVGYTF. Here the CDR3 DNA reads TGTGCCATCAGTGTACAGGGAGTTGGCTACACCTTC.

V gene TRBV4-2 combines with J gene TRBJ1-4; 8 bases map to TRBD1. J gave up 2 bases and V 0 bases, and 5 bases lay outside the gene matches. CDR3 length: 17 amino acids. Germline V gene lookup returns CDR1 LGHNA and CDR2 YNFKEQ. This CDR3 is CASSQDQGAQTNEKLFF. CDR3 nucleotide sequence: TGTGCCAGCAGCCAAGATCAGGGGGCGCAGACTAATGAAAAACTGTTTTTT.

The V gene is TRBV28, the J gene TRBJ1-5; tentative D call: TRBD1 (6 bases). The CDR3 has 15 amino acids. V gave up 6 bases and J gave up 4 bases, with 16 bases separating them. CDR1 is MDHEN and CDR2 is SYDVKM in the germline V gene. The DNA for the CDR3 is TGTGCCAGCAGCTCCGCCGGGACACTAAATCAGCCCCAGCATTTT. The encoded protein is CASSSAGTLNQPQHF.

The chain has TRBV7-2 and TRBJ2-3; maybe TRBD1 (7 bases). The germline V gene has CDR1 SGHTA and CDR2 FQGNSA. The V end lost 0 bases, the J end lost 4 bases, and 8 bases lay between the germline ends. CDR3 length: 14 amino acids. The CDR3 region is CASSLARGADTQYF. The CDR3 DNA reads TGTGCCAGCAGCTTAGCCAGGGGGGCAGATACGCAGTATTTT. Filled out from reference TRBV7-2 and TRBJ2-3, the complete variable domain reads GAGVSQSPSNKVTEKGKDVELRCDPISGHTALYWYRQSLGQGLEFLIYFQGNSAPDKSGLPSDRFSAERTGGSVSTLTIQRTQQEDSAVYLCASSLARGADTQYFGPGTRLTVL.

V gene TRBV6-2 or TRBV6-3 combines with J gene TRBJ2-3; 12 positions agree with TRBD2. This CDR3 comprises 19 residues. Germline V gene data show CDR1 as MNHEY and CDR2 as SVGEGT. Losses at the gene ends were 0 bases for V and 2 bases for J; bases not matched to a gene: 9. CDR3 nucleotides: TGTGCCAGCAGTTACTCGACTAGTCTAGCGGGAGGGGACACAGATACGCAGTATTTT. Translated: CASSYSTSLAGGDTDTQYF.

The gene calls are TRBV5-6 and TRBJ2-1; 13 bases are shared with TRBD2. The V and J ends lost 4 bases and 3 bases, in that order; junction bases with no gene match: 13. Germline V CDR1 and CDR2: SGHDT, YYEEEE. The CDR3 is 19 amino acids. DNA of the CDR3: TGTGCCAGCAGCGCCCGGGTGAGACTAGCGGGAGGCCGCTACAATGAGCAGTTCTTC. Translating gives CASSARVRLAGGRYNEQFF.

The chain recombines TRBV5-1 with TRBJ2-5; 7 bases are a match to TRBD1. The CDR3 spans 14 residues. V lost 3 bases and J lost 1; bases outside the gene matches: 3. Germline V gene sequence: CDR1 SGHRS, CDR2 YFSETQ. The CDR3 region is CASSWGTVQETQYF. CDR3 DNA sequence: TGCGCCAGCAGCTGGGGGACAGTCCAAGAGACCCAGTACTTC.

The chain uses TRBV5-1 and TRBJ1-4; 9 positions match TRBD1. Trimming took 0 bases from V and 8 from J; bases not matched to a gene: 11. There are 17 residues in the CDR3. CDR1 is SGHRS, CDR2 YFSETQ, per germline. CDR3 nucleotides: TGCGCCAGCAGCTTGGCCGGACAGGGGTTGAAGGAGGAAAAACTGTTTTTT. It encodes CASSLAGQGLKEEKLFF.

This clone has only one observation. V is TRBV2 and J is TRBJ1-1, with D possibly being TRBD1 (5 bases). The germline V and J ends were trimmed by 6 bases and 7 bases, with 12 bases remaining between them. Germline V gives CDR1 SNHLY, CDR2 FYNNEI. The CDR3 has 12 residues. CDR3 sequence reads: CASRGEYGEAFF. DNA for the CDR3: TGTGCCAGCAGGGGGGAATACGGTGAAGCTTTCTTT. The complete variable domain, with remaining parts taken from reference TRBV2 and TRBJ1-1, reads EPEVTQTPSHQVTQMGQEVILRCVPISNHLYFYWYRQILGQKVEFLVSFYNNEISEKSEIFDDQFSVERPDGSNFTLKIRSTKLEDSAMYFCASRGEYGEAFFGQGTRLTVV.

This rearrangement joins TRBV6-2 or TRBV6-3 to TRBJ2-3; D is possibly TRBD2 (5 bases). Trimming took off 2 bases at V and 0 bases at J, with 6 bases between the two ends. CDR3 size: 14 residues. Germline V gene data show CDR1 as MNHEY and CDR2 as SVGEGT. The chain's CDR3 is CASSYEGSTDTQYF. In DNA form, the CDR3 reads TGTGCCAGCAGTTACGAGGGTAGCACAGATACGCAGTATTTT.

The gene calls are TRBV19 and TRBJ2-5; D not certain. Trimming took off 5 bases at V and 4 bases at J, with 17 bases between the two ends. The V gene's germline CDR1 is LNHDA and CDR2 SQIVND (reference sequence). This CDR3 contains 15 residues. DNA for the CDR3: TGTGCCAGTAGTTCCTCGGCTGGAGCGCTAGAGACCCAGTACTTC. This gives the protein CASSSSAGALETQYF. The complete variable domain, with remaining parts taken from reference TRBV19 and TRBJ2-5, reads DGGITQSPKYLFRKEGQNVTLSCEQNLNHDAMYWYRQDPGQGLRLIYYSQIVNDFQKGDIAEGYSVSREKKESFPLTVTSAQKNPTAFYLCASSSSAGALETQYFGPGTRLLVL.

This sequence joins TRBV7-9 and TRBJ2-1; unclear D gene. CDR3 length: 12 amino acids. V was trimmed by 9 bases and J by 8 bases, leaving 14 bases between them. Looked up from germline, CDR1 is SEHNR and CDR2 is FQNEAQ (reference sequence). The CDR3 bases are TGTGCCAGTGTACGGGCGATCGATGAGCAGTTCTTC. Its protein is CASVRAIDEQFF.

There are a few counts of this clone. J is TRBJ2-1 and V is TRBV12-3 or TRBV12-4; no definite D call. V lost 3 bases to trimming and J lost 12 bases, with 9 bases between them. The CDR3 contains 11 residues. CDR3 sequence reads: CASSLFLGQFF. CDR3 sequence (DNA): TGTGCCAGCAGTTTGTTCCTTGGGCAGTTCTTC.

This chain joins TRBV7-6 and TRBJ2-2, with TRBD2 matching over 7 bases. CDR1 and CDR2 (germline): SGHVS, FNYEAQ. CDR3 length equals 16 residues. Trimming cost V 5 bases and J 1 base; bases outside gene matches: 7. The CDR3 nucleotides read TGTGCCAGCAGCCCCCGGGTAGCGGGGAACACCGGGGAGCTGTTTTTT. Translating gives CASSPRVAGNTGELFF. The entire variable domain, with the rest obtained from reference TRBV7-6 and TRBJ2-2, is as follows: GAGVSQSPRYKVTKRGQDVALRCDPISGHVSLYWYRQALGQGPEFLTYFNYEAQQDKSGLPNDRFSAERPEGSISTLTIQRTEQRDSAMYRCASSPRVAGNTGELFFGEGSRLTVL.

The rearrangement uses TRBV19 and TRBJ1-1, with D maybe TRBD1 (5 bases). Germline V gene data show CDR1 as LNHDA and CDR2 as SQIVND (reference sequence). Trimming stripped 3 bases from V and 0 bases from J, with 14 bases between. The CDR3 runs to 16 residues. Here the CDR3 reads CASSIRGGVLNTEAFF. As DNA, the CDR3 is TGTGCCAGTAGTATTCGGGGGGGTGTTTTGAACACTGAAGCTTTCTTT.